The subject of this entry is one T cell receptor (beta chain). The data are from a study of blood T cell repertoires in COVID-19. The wider study: Researchers got acute and convalescent COVID-19 samples from the United States, Italy and Spain. Nucleic acid was either cDNA or gDNA, and it came from T cells, B-cell-depleted T cells, or PBMCs.

CDR1 SGHNT and CDR2 YYREEE come from the germline V gene (reference sequence). The junction had 11 bases not matched to a gene; V was cut back by 4 bases and J by 12 bases. This CDR3 region has 15 residues. In the original workflow: Estimates of nucleated cell counts were drawn from the amplification of reference gene primers. TCRdb's copy holds only in-frame clones and misses some; the assay was immunoSEQ multiplex PCR. D and trimming come from the DNA, and the V and J calls and clone size come from that table. The table records 160,000 or so clones, 87% of them present only once. The TCR sequence derives from a woman in her fifties or sixties who had recovered from COVID-19. The rearrangement links TRBV5-4 to TRBJ2-5; 14 bases map to TRBD2. Sequences were obtained from peripheral blood. The CDR3 DNA reads as TGTGCCAGCAGCCCACGGACTAGCGGGGGGACTAATGAGTACTTC. The encoded protein is CASSPRTSGGTNEYF.